The rows below give T cell receptor beta chains drawn from one sample of a study of blood T cell repertoires in COVID-19. The method was immunoSEQ multiplex PCR; TCRdb's version includes in-frame clones alone and lacks a portion of them. The sample records a few hundred thousand clones, just under 90% being singletons. The sequencing sample was made of PBMCs or T cells enriched from blood (not recorded which). These receptors all come from a woman in her thirties who had recovered from COVID-19. Both conserved end residues are part of each CDR3. A D gene is named only where the DNA matches it firmly. Size tells how often a clone was seen (once, few, many) or the class of an expanded clone, and some rows leave it out.

V: TRBV7-3
J: TRBJ1-1
D: TRBD1
size: .
CDR3: CASSLDRGDTEAFF
DNA: TGTGCCAGCAGCCTAGACAGGGGGGACACTGAAGCTTTCTTT

V: TRBV5-6
J: TRBJ1-1
D: .
size: .
CDR3: CASSLVDTEAFF
DNA: TGTGCCAGCAGCTTGGTCGACACTGAAGCTTTCTTT

V: TRBV7-2
J: TRBJ1-1
D: .
size: once
CDR3: CASSFQSVDTEAFF
DNA: TGTGCCAGCAGCTTTCAATCGGTAGACACTGAAGCTTTCTTT

V: TRBV2
J: TRBJ2-1
D: .
size: .
CDR3: CASSDVGQYNEQFF
DNA: TGTGCCAGCAGTGATGTTGGGCAGTACAATGAGCAGTTCTTC

V: TRBV19
J: TRBJ1-5
D: .
size: once
CDR3: CASSTTVTNPQPQHF
DNA: TGTGCCAGTAGTACGACAGTGACGAACCCTCAGCCCCAGCATTTT

V: TRBV7-2
J: TRBJ2-5
D: TRBD2
size: .
CDR3: CASSLVAVGLGETQYF
DNA: TGTGCCAGCAGCTTAGTAGCGGTCGGACTAGGGGAGACCCAGTACTTC

V: TRBV21-1
J: TRBJ1-2
D: .
size: .
CDR3: CASSKAGRVAPYGYTF
DNA: TGTGCCAGCAGCAAAGCCGGCAGGGTGGCCCCCTATGGCTACACCTTC

V: TRBV7-2
J: TRBJ1-2
D: TRBD1
size: .
CDR3: CASSTQSRDRDYTF
DNA: TGTGCCAGCAGCACCCAATCCCGGGACAGAGACTACACCTTC

V: TRBV9
J: TRBJ2-7
D: TRBD1
size: few
CDR3: CASSGEPGQGAYEQYF
DNA: TGTGCCAGCAGCGGCGAACCGGGACAGGGGGCTTACGAGCAGTACTTC

V: TRBV5-8
J: TRBJ2-2
D: .
size: .
CDR3: CASSLVPGARTGELFF
DNA: TGTGCCAGCAGCTTGGTCCCAGGGGCGAGGACCGGGGAGCTGTTTTTT

V: TRBV14
J: TRBJ1-2
D: .
size: many
CDR3: CASSQDYGHGYTF
DNA: TGTGCCAGCAGCCAAGATTATGGCCATGGCTACACCTTC

V: TRBV5-6
J: TRBJ2-1
D: .
size: .
CDR3: CASSLQAYNEQFF
DNA: TGTGCCAGCAGCTTACAGGCCTACAATGAGCAGTTCTTC

V: TRBV11-2
J: TRBJ2-7
D: .
size: .
CDR3: CASSLDGSRGEQYF
DNA: TGTGCCAGCAGCTTAGATGGGAGTAGGGGGGAGCAGTACTTC

V: TRBV28
J: TRBJ2-1
D: .
size: .
CDR3: CASSFLTDRDNEQFF
DNA: TGTGCCAGCAGTTTCCTAACGGACAGAGACAATGAGCAGTTCTTC

V: TRBV7-9
J: TRBJ2-3
D: TRBD2
size: .
CDR3: CASSPLRGTSGTSDTQYF
DNA: TGTGCCAGCAGCCCACTTCGGGGGACTAGCGGGACCTCAGATACGCAGTATTTT

V: TRBV2
J: TRBJ2-3
D: TRBD2
size: once
CDR3: CASTERLAGITDTQYF
DNA: TGTGCCAGCACCGAAAGACTAGCGGGGATCACAGATACGCAGTATTTT

V: TRBV6-5
J: TRBJ1-4
D: .
size: .
CDR3: CASSSPGEGLEKLFF
DNA: TGTGCCAGCAGTTCACCAGGGGAAGGGTTAGAAAAACTGTTTTTT

V: TRBV11-2
J: TRBJ1-1
D: .
size: .
CDR3: CASSLEGLGLNTEAFF
DNA: TGTGCCAGCAGCTTGGAGGGGCTGGGGTTGAACACTGAAGCTTTCTTT

V: TRBV5-1
J: TRBJ1-5
D: .
size: .
CDR3: CASSPEGVGQPQHF
DNA: TGCGCCAGCAGCCCAGAGGGAGTAGGGCAGCCCCAGCATTTT

V: TRBV7-2
J: TRBJ1-5
D: .
size: .
CDR3: CASSLVPTGPYSNQPQHF
DNA: TGTGCCAGCAGCTTAGTCCCCACAGGGCCTTATAGCAATCAGCCCCAGCATTTT

V: TRBV28
J: TRBJ2-1
D: TRBD2
size: .
CDR3: CASSRLAGVWNEQFF
DNA: TGTGCCAGCAGCCGACTAGCGGGAGTTTGGAATGAGCAGTTCTTC

V: TRBV7-8
J: TRBJ2-3
D: TRBD2
size: .
CDR3: CASSPTGRREGRTDTQYF
DNA: TGTGCCAGCAGCCCAACGGGTCGGCGGGAGGGCCGCACAGATACGCAGTATTTT

V: TRBV28
J: TRBJ1-6
D: TRBD1
size: .
CDR3: CASRRTGVSPLHF
DNA: TGTGCCAGCAGGAGAACAGGGGTCTCACCCCTCCACTTT

V: TRBV6-5
J: TRBJ1-5
D: .
size: .
CDR3: CASKDRYDQPQHF
DNA: TGTGCCAGCAAAGACAGGTACGATCAGCCCCAGCATTTT

V: TRBV27
J: TRBJ2-1
D: TRBD2
size: .
CDR3: CASSLWGGSSYNEQFF
DNA: TGTGCCAGCAGTTTATGGGGGGGTAGCTCCTACAATGAGCAGTTCTTC

V: TRBV19
J: TRBJ1-4
D: .
size: .
CDR3: CATRGGRSANEKLFF
DNA: TGTGCCACCCGCGGGGGGCGATCGGCTAATGAAAAACTGTTTTTT

V: TRBV6-1
J: TRBJ2-7
D: .
size: .
CDR3: CASSDRAGIYEQYF
DNA: TGTGCCAGCAGTGATAGGGCGGGCATATACGAGCAGTACTTC

V: TRBV10-3
J: TRBJ2-1
D: TRBD2
size: .
CDR3: CAISQMGTSGGPRINEQFF
DNA: TGTGCCATCAGCCAGATGGGGACTAGCGGGGGGCCCAGAATCAATGAGCAGTTCTTC

V: TRBV2
J: TRBJ2-7
D: .
size: .
CDR3: CASSEASQNSYEQYF
DNA: TGTGCCAGCAGTGAAGCTTCACAGAACTCCTACGAGCAGTACTTC

V: TRBV3-1/TRBV3-2
J: TRBJ1-1
D: .
size: .
CDR3: CASSQYSGTEAFF
DNA: TGTGCCAGCAGCCAATATTCCGGCACTGAAGCTTTCTTT

V: TRBV19
J: TRBJ1-2
D: .
size: .
CDR3: CASTGYRDGDGYTF
DNA: TGTGCCAGTACGGGGTACAGGGACGGCGATGGCTACACCTTC

V: TRBV9
J: TRBJ2-1
D: TRBD2
size: .
CDR3: CASSKGREGTYNEQFF
DNA: TGTGCCAGCAGCAAGGGGCGGGAGGGAACCTACAATGAGCAGTTCTTC

V: TRBV4-1
J: TRBJ2-4
D: TRBD2
size: .
CDR3: CASSPGTSGRMGNIQYF
DNA: TGCGCCAGCAGCCCGGGGACTAGCGGGAGGATGGGGAACATTCAGTACTTC

V: TRBV2
J: TRBJ1-5
D: .
size: .
CDR3: CASRDSTTSNQPQHF
DNA: TGTGCCAGCAGGGACAGTACTACTAGCAATCAGCCCCAGCATTTT

V: TRBV12-3/TRBV12-4
J: TRBJ2-7
D: TRBD1
size: .
CDR3: CASSRDSSYEQYF
DNA: TGTGCCAGCAGTCGGGACAGCTCCTACGAGCAGTACTTC

V: TRBV18
J: TRBJ2-7
D: TRBD2
size: .
CDR3: CASSPTSGGSYEQYF
DNA: TGTGCCAGCTCACCCACTAGCGGGGGAAGCTACGAGCAGTACTTC

V: TRBV6-5
J: TRBJ1-5
D: TRBD1
size: .
CDR3: CASSYPGQGEEPQHF
DNA: TGTGCCAGCAGTTACCCGGGACAGGGGGAAGAGCCCCAGCATTTT

V: TRBV9
J: TRBJ1-6
D: .
size: once
CDR3: CASSVRQALSPLHF
DNA: TGTGCCAGCAGCGTTCGACAGGCCTTATCCCCCCTCCACTTT

V: TRBV6-2/TRBV6-3
J: TRBJ2-2
D: .
size: once
CDR3: CASSYLNGGPNTGELFF
DNA: TGTGCCAGCAGTTATTTAAACGGGGGGCCTAACACCGGGGAGCTGTTTTTT

V: TRBV18
J: TRBJ1-2
D: TRBD1
size: .
CDR3: CASSPPTGVGYTF
DNA: TGTGCCAGCTCACCGCCGACAGGGGTAGGCTACACCTTC

V: TRBV27
J: TRBJ2-7
D: TRBD1
size: .
CDR3: CASSLSGTASYEQYF
DNA: TGTGCCAGCAGTTTATCCGGGACAGCCTCCTACGAGCAGTACTTC

V: TRBV6-6
J: TRBJ1-1
D: .
size: .
CDR3: CASSFFGTKRAFF
DNA: TGTGCCAGCAGCTTCTTTGGGACAAAGCGAGCTTTCTTT

V: TRBV7-8
J: TRBJ1-4
D: TRBD1
size: .
CDR3: CASSPPGQHNEKLFF
DNA: TGTGCCAGCAGTCCTCCGGGACAGCATAATGAAAAACTGTTTTTT

V: TRBV28
J: TRBJ1-1
D: TRBD1
size: few
CDR3: CASSLLPGQGAIDTEAFF
DNA: TGTGCCAGCAGTCTACTACCGGGGCAGGGGGCCATCGACACTGAAGCTTTCTTT

V: TRBV5-4
J: TRBJ2-3
D: TRBD1
size: .
CDR3: CASTSTGADTQYF
DNA: TGTGCCAGCACCTCAACAGGGGCAGATACGCAGTATTTT

V: TRBV27
J: TRBJ2-7
D: .
size: .
CDR3: CASSSPTGMGEQYF
DNA: TGTGCCAGCAGTTCCCCGACAGGTATGGGGGAGCAGTACTTC

V: TRBV2
J: TRBJ2-1
D: TRBD2
size: .
CDR3: CASRKGLLGGSYNEQFF
DNA: TGTGCCAGCAGAAAGGGACTCCTGGGGGGGTCCTACAATGAGCAGTTCTTC

V: TRBV5-6
J: TRBJ1-2
D: TRBD1
size: .
CDR3: CASSGAGQGYGYTF
DNA: TGTGCCAGCAGCGGTGCCGGACAGGGCTATGGCTACACCTTC

V: TRBV6-5
J: TRBJ1-5
D: TRBD1
size: .
CDR3: CASKRQGVENQPQHF
DNA: TGTGCCAGTAAAAGACAGGGGGTGGAAAATCAGCCCCAGCATTTT

V: TRBV29-1
J: TRBJ1-1
D: .
size: .
CDR3: CSVEFDSTGLLEAFF
DNA: TGCAGCGTTGAATTTGATTCGACAGGCCTACTTGAAGCTTTCTTT

V: TRBV7-8
J: TRBJ1-4
D: TRBD1
size: .
CDR3: CASSLLTRDRPLPSTTNEKLFF
DNA: TGTGCCAGCAGCTTGTTAACGAGGGACAGACCCCTTCCCTCTACAACTAATGAAAAACTGTTTTTT

V: TRBV27
J: TRBJ2-7
D: .
size: .
CDR3: CASSFPGATGEQYF
DNA: TGTGCCAGCAGTTTTCCTGGGGCAACGGGTGAGCAGTACTTC

V: TRBV27
J: TRBJ1-2
D: .
size: .
CDR3: CASSWGGASGGYTF
DNA: TGTGCCAGCAGTTGGGGGGGTGCGTCTGGGGGCTACACCTTC

V: TRBV10-3
J: TRBJ2-1
D: TRBD2
size: .
CDR3: CAISDRGSVNEQFF
DNA: TGTGCCATCAGTGATCGCGGGAGCGTCAATGAGCAGTTCTTC